The TCR beta chain under discussion was sequenced for a study of T-cell memory formation after mild COVID-19. General study findings and limits: Memory sampled before infection contained some responding clones, suggesting cross-reactive memory joined. Second-wave clones reaching peak frequency on day 37 lacked confirmed SARS-CoV-2 specificity.

Using constant-segment primers, 5'RACE produced TCR alpha and TCR beta cDNA libraries carrying sample barcodes and UMIs. TCRdb re-analysed the 5' RACE reads in MiXCR, keeping a single row per CDR3 protein. Of 350,000 or so distinct CDR3 sequences in the sample, 20% to 25% were seen once. This CDR3 is 15 amino acids long. The trim removed 2 bases at V and 6 bases at J, leaving 6 bases unmatched. Germline lookup yields CDR1 SGHTA and CDR2 FQGNSA. Note on this clonotype: What it binds is unknown.

The chain links TRBV7-2 to TRBJ2-5; 10 nucleotides align to TRBD2. The sample consisted of PBMCs or a T cell subset sorted from them (not recorded which). The TCR originated in a man aged 18 to 30 who had mild COVID-19 (a few samples of this study predate the infection). Cell type and time point are not known. CDR3: CASSLPSGGAKTQYF. The CDR3 DNA reads TGTGCCAGCAGCTTACCCAGCGGGGGGGCCAAGACCCAGTACTTC.